Below are 15 T cell receptor beta chains sequenced from a single sample in a study of cytomegalovirus exposure and HLA in healthy donors. In the PCR, 60 Vbeta and 13 Jbeta primers were used. This table comes from immunoSEQ multiplex PCR, and its TCRdb copy is limited to in-frame clones, with some not included. Of about 160,000 clones detected, around 80% appear once; the ten largest clones hold 1.5% to 2.5%. Specimen: PBMCs. These receptors all come from a man in his late teens or twenties in good health and CMV-seronegative.

This sequence joins TRBV27 and TRBJ2-3; 7 bases are a match to TRBD1. This CDR3 is 15 amino acids long. Germline loops: CDR1 MNHEY, CDR2 SMNVEV (reference sequence). The J segment lost 0 bases and the V segment lost 6 bases, leaving 6 bases of the junction unmatched. The CDR3 loop is CASSYDRASTDTQYF. The CDR3 coding sequence is TGTGCCAGCAGCTATGACAGGGCGAGCACAGATACGCAGTATTTT.

This clone has just one count. The chain uses TRBV19 and TRBJ2-1; tentatively, D is TRBD2 (7 bases). Per the germline V gene, CDR1 is LNHDA and CDR2 is SQIVND (reference sequence). The CDR3 contains 15 residues. Trimming took 4 bases from V and 7 from J, leaving 17 bases between them. The DNA for the CDR3 is TGTGCCAGTAGTACGACGGGGGGCCTTCAGAATGAGCAGTTCTTC. Protein product: CASSTTGGLQNEQFF.

V gene TRBV7-8 combines with J gene TRBJ2-1; 9 nucleotides agree with TRBD2. The CDR3 runs to 15 residues. Germline CDR1 and CDR2: SGHVS and FQNEAQ. With 3 bases clipped from V and 2 bases from J, the junction kept 2 bases outside the gene matches. This CDR3 reads CASSLTSGTYNEQFF. Here the CDR3 DNA reads TGTGCCAGCAGCTTGACTAGCGGCACCTACAATGAGCAGTTCTTC.

The chain links TRBV2 to TRBJ2-5, with a possible D match to TRBD2 (5 bases). Trimming left V 4 bases short and J 0 bases short, with 30 bases between. Per germline, CDR1 SNHLY and CDR2 FYNNEI. The CDR3 runs to 21 residues. In DNA form, the CDR3 reads TGTGCCAGCAGTGGCCTCGAAGCGGTCGTCAGATTAAACCGGTACCAAGAGACCCAGTACTTC. It yields the protein CASSGLEAVVRLNRYQETQYF. Full variable domain (rest looked up from reference TRBV2 and TRBJ2-5): EPEVTQTPSHQVTQMGQEVILRCVPISNHLYFYWYRQILGQKVEFLVSFYNNEISEKSEIFDDQFSVERPDGSNFTLKIRSTKLEDSAMYFCASSGLEAVVRLNRYQETQYFGPGTRLLVL.

The rearrangement joins TRBV6-5 to TRBJ1-3, with D perhaps TRBD1 (5 bases). Germline CDR1 MNHEY, CDR2 SVGAGI. V gave up 7 bases and J gave up 8 bases, with 18 bases separating them. CDR3 length equals 14 residues. CDR3 in DNA: TGTGCCAGCATCGACTGGGGGGACGGGGACACCATATATTTT. Its protein product is CASIDWGDGDTIYF.

V gene TRBV4-2 combines with J gene TRBJ1-4; no definite D call. V lost 0 bases and J lost 6, with 14 bases in between. The CDR3 covers 16 residues. Germline V gives CDR1 LGHNA, CDR2 YNFKEQ. The CDR3 DNA follows: TGTGCCAGCAGCCAAGACCGGGGTTCTGGTGATGAAAAACTGTTTTTT. Protein: CASSQDRGSGDEKLFF.

The V and J genes are TRBV27 and TRBJ1-3; perhaps TRBD1 as D (6 bases). CDR1 is MNHEY and CDR2 is SMNVEV in the germline V gene (reference sequence). CDR3 length equals 15 residues. In DNA, the CDR3 is TGTGCTAAAGCGGACCCGGGACAACGAAGAAACACCATATATTTT. As protein: CAKADPGQRRNTIYF.

The gene calls are TRBV6-1 and TRBJ1-2, with D uncertain. This CDR3 region has 15 residues. Germline CDR1 is MNHNS and CDR2 is SASEGT. Trimming cost V 5 bases and J 0 bases, with 13 bases left between them. CDR3 in amino acids: CASSSIYSSNYGYTF. The CDR3 DNA reads as TGTGCCAGCAGTTCCATCTACAGTTCTAACTATGGCTACACCTTC.

The chain uses TRBV2 and TRBJ1-1; weak D call: TRBD1 (5 bases). Germline loops: CDR1 SNHLY, CDR2 FYNNEI. The ends were cut back, 7 bases at V and 4 bases at J, with 13 bases in the middle. The CDR3 contains 13 residues. Here the CDR3 reads CASTGKVGTEAFF. The CDR3 DNA is TGTGCCAGCACAGGGAAGGTTGGCACTGAAGCTTTCTTT.

This clone was observed a few times. CDR3 DNA: TGTGCCATCTCCGGGGGTTTGGCGTACGAGCAGTACTTC. Encoded protein: CAISGGLAYEQYF. This sequence joins TRBV10-3 and TRBJ2-7; D possibly corresponds to TRBD2 (6 bases). Between the trimmed V and J ends, which lost 8 bases and 4 bases, there was a span of 15 bases. The CDR3 spans 13 residues. Germline V gene sequence: CDR1 ENHRY, CDR2 SYGVKD.

This chain joins TRBV7-8 and TRBJ1-2; D is uncertain. V dropped 5 bases and J dropped 7 bases, with 17 bases sitting between them. CDR3 length: 14 amino acids. In germline, CDR1 is SGHVS, CDR2 FQNEAQ. The CDR3 sequence: CASSLIGGPSGYTF. CDR3 coding DNA: TGTGCCAGCAGCCTTATAGGAGGGCCCAGTGGCTACACCTTC. The full variable domain, with the rest looked up from reference TRBV7-8 and TRBJ1-2, is GAGVSQSPRYKVAKRGQDVALRCDPISGHVSLFWYQQALGQGPEFLTYFQNEAQLDKSGLPSDRFFAERPEGSVSTLKIQRTQQEDSAVYLCASSLIGGPSGYTFGSGTRLTVV.

V gene TRBV20-1 combines with J gene TRBJ2-5, with no clear D. This CDR3 is 11 amino acids long. Between the trimmed V and J ends, which lost 7 bases and 9 bases, there was a span of 15 bases. From germline, CDR1 is DFQATT and CDR2 SNEGSKA (reference sequence). DNA of the CDR3: TGCAGTGTTATTGAGTTCCTTCCCCAGTACTTC. Its translation: CSVIEFLPQYF.

The chain recombines TRBV2 with TRBJ2-2, with 9 bases aligning to TRBD1. The germline V gene encodes CDR1 SNHLY and CDR2 FYNNEI. This CDR3 is built from 16 residues. J gave up 7 bases and V 6 bases, and 12 bases lay outside the gene matches. In nucleotides, the CDR3 is TGTGCCAGCAGGGAAAAACAGGGGGCGCTTCTCGGGGAGCTGTTTTTT. Protein: CASREKQGALLGELFF.

The chain links TRBV5-1 to TRBJ2-7, with D tentatively TRBD1 (6 bases). V lost 2 bases, J lost 1 base, and 16 bases lay in between. Germline CDR1 and CDR2: SGHRS and YFSETQ. The CDR3 loop spans 16 amino acids. The CDR3 coding sequence is TGCGCCAGCAGCTTAGGGCCCCAGGGGACGTCCTACGAGCAGTACTTC. Protein product: CASSLGPQGTSYEQYF. Looking up the rest from reference TRBV5-1 and TRBJ2-7 gives the full variable domain: KAGVTQTPRYLIKTRGQQVTLSCSPISGHRSVSWYQQTPGQGLQFLFEYFSETQRNKGNFPGRFSGRQFSNSRSEMNVSTLELGDSALYLCASSLGPQGTSYEQYFGPGTRLTVT.

The J gene is TRBJ2-7, the V gene TRBV4-3, with 10 nucleotides matching TRBD2. The CDR3 runs 17 residues. V was pared by 0 bases and J by 2 bases, with 7 bases of the junction left unmatched. Germline assignment: CDR1 LGHNA and CDR2 YSLEER. CDR3 sequence reads: CASSQDHPSGSTYEQYF. The CDR3 nucleotides read TGCGCCAGCAGCCAAGATCATCCTAGCGGGAGCACCTACGAGCAGTACTTC.